Sequencing of this T cell receptor (beta chain) was carried out in a study of graft-versus-host responses after intestinal transplantation. Overall study: Grafts were multivisceral, liver-intestinal, or isolated intestinal. All recipients were given anti-thymocyte globulin induction, and tacrolimus and steroids were then administered for 2 to 4 years. General study results and limits: Allografts carried high graft-versus-host to host-versus-graft clonal ratios in patients having graft-donor T cell macrochimerism. GvH clones were found in recipient marrow; some appeared first in ileum or blood.

Comment on this clone: Its cognate antigen is unknown. This CDR3 fails to terminate in the conserved phenylalanine or tryptophan, so it likely reflects a read error.

Repertoires were generated with immunoSEQ multiplex PCR, while TCRdb's copy carries only in-frame clones and drops some. Found here are about 82,000 clones, 91% of them singletons; the top ten hold approximately 0.1%. V lost 3 bases to trimming and J lost 5 bases, with 15 bases between them. CDR3 length: 16 amino acids. Germline-derived CDR1 and CDR2 are SGDLS and YYNGEE. This chain connects TRBV9 to TRBJ1-6; D is possibly TRBD1 (6 bases). The TCR sequence derives from a human donor who received an intestinal transplant. Source: unstimulated CD4+ T cells sorted from spleen or lymph node cells, taken before intestinal transplant. The CDR3 region has the DNA TGTGCCAGCAGCGACAGGGCAGGGAGCCATAATTCACCCCTCCACCTT. This translates into CASSDRAGSHNSPLHL.